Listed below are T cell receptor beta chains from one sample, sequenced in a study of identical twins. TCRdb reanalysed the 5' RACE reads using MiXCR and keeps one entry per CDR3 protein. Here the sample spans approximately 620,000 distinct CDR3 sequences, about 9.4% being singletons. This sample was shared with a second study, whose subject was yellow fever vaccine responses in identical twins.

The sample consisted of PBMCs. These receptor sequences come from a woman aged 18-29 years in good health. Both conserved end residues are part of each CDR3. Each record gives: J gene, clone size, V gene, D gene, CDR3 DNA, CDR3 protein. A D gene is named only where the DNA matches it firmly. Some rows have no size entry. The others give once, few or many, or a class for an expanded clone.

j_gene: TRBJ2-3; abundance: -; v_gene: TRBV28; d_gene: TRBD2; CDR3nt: TGTGCCAGCAGTCGAGCTAGCGGGCGCACAGATACGCAGTATTTT; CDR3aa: CASSRASGRTDTQYF
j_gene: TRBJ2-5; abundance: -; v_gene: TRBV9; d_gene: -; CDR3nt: TGTGCCAGCAGCGTTGAGGCGGGGGCTCTCCAAGAGACCCAGTACTTC; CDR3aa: CASSVEAGALQETQYF
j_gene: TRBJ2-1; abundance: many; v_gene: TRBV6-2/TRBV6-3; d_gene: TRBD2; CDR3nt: TGTGCCAGCAGTTACGCGGGAGAGTACAATGAGCAGTTCTTC; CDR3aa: CASSYAGEYNEQFF
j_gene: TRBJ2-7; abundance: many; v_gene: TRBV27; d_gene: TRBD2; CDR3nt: TGTGCCAGCAGTTCCCGGACTAGCGGAACCTACGAGCAGTACTTC; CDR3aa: CASSSRTSGTYEQYF
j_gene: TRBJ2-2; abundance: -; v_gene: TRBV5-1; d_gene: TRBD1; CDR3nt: TGCGCCAGCAGCGGACAGGGAAGGGACACCGGGAAGCTGTTTTTT; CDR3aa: CASSGQGRDTGKLFF
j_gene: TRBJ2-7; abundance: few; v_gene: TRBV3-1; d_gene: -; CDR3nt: TGTGCCAGCAGCCCCCGGGACGCAGCCTACGAGCAGTACTTC; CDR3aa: CASSPRDAAYEQYF
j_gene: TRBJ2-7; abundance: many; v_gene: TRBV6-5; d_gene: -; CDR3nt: TGTGCCAGCAGTTCTCCTACTTACGAGCAGTACTTC; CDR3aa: CASSSPTYEQYF
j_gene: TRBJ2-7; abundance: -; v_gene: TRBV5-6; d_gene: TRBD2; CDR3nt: TGTGCCACCGCGCCCGGGGGGTCCTACGAGCAGTACTTC; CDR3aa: CATAPGGSYEQYF
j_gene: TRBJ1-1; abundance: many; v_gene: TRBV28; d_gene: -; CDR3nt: TGTGCCAGCAGTTTGCCGGGGCCGAACACTGAAGCTTTCTTT; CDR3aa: CASSLPGPNTEAFF
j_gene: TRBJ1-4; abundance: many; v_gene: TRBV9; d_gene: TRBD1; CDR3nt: TGTGCCAGCAGCGTAGCGACAGGGCCAAATGAAAAACTGTTTTTT; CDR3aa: CASSVATGPNEKLFF
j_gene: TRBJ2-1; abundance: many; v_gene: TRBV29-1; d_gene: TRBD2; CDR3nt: TGCAGCGTTGAAGAGAGAGATAGCGGGGGGGTATTCTACAATGAGCAGTTCTTC; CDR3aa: CSVEERDSGGVFYNEQFF
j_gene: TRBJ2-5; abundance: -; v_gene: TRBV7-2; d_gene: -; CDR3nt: TGTGCCAGCAGCCCCACGTACCAAGAGACCCAGTACTTC; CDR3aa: CASSPTYQETQYF
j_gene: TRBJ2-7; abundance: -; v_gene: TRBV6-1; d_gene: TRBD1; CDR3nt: TGTGCCAGCCCCGGGACAGGGAGCTCCTACGAGCAGTACTTC; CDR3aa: CASPGTGSSYEQYF
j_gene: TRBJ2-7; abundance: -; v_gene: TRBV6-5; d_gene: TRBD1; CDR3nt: TGTGCCAGCAGTTACTCGACAGGGGGCACCTACGAGCAGTACTTC; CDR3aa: CASSYSTGGTYEQYF
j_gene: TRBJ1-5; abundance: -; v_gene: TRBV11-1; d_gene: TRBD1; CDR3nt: TGTGCCAGCAGCTTAGGGACAGGGGGCTTACTTGGGAATCAGCCCCAGCATTTT; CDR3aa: CASSLGTGGLLGNQPQHF
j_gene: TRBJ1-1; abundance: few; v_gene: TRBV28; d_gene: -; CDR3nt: TGTGCCAGCAGTTTCCGCGGGAGGATACCGGAAGCTTTCTTT; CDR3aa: CASSFRGRIPEAFF
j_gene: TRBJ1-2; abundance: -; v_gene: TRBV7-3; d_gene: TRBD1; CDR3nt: TGTGCCAGCAGCTTAAGAGGGCAGGGGGATGGCTGCACCTTC; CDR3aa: CASSLRGQGDGCTF
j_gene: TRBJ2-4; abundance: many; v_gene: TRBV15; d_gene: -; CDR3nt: TGTGCCACCAGCAGAGTACTCGGGGCCAAAAACATTCAGTACTTC; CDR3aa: CATSRVLGAKNIQYF
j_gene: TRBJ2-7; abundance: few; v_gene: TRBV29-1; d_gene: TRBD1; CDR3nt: TGCAGCGTGCGGACAGGAAACGACTACGAGCAGTACTTC; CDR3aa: CSVRTGNDYEQYF
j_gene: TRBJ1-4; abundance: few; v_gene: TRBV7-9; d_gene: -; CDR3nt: TGTGCCAGCAGCGGTTCGGGGAATGAAAAACTGTTTTTT; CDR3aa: CASSGSGNEKLFF
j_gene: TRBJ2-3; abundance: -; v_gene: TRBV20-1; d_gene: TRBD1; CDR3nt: TGCAGTTCGAGGAAGCAGGGGGCCTCCCCTAGCACAGATACGCAGTATTTT; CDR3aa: CSSRKQGASPSTDTQYF
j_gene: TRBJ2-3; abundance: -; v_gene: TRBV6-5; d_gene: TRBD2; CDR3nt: TGTGCCAGCAGTTACCGAGCGGGAGGGTCCCCAGATACGCAGTATTTT; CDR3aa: CASSYRAGGSPDTQYF
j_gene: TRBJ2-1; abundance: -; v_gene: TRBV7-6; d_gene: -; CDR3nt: TGTGCCAGCAGCTTACTTGGGCGGTCTATGTCCTACAATGAGCAGTTCTTC; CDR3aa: CASSLLGRSMSYNEQFF
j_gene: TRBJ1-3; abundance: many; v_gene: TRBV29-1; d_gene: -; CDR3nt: TGCAGCGTTGAGAGGGCTAACTCTGGAAACACCATATATTTT; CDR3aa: CSVERANSGNTIYF
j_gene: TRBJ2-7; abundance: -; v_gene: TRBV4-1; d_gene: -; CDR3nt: TGCGCCAGCAGCCAAGGGGGGACACCACGCTACGAGCAGTACTTC; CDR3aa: CASSQGGTPRYEQYF
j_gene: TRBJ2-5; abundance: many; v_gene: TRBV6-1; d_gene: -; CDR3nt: TGTGCCAGCAGACGCTCAATCCCCGAGCTAAGGACCCAGTACTTC; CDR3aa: CASRRSIPELRTQYF
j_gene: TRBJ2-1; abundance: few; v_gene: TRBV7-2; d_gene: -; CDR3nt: TGTGCCAGCAGCTTAGTCTCCATCTCGCGGTCCAATGAGCAGTTCTTC; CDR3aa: CASSLVSISRSNEQFF
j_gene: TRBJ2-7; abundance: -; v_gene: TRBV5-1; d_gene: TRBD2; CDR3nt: TGCGCCAGCAGCTTTGGACTAGCGGGCTTAACGACCTACGAGCAGTACTTC; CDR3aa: CASSFGLAGLTTYEQYF
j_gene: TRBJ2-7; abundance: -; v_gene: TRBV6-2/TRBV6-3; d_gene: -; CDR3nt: TGTGCCAGCACCATAGCGTCAACCTACGAGCAGTACTTC; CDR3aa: CASTIASTYEQYF
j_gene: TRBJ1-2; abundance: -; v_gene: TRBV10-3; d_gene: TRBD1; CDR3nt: TGTGCCATCAGTGAGTCGGTGACAGGGGTCGGCTACACCTTC; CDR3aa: CAISESVTGVGYTF
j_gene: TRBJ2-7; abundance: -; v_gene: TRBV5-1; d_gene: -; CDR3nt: TGCGCCAGCAGGTACAGGGTTGGGGCCGGCTACGAGCAGTACTTC; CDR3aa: CASRYRVGAGYEQYF
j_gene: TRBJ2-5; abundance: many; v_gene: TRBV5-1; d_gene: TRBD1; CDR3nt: TGCGCCAGCAGCAGGGACAGGGAATTTGAGACCCAGTACTTC; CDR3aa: CASSRDREFETQYF
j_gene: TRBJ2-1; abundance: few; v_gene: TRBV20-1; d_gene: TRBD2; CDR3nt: TGCAGTGCCCTAGCGGGAGTTTCCGATGAGCAGTTCTTC; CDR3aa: CSALAGVSDEQFF
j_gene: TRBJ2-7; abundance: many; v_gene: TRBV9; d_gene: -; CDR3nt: TGTGCCAGCAGCGTAGATACAGCGGTCTGGGAAGAGCAGTACTTC; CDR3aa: CASSVDTAVWEEQYF
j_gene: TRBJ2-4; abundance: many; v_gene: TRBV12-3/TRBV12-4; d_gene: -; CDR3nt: TGTGCCAGCAGTTTTTTAAGCGCGTCAGCCAAAAACATTCAGTACTTC; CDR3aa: CASSFLSASAKNIQYF
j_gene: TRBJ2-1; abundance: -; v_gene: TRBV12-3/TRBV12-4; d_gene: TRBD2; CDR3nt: TGTGCCAGCAGCCCTGAGACTAGCGGTTACAATGAGCAGTTCTTC; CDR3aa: CASSPETSGYNEQFF
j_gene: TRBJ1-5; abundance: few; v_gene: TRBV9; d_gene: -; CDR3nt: TGTGCCAGCAGCGTCGGGATCGCCAATCAGCCCCAGCATTTT; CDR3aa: CASSVGIANQPQHF
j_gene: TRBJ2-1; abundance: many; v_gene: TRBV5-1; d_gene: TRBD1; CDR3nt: TGCGCCAGCAGCTTTCAGGGGGCTGTATACAATGAGCAGTTCTTC; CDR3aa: CASSFQGAVYNEQFF
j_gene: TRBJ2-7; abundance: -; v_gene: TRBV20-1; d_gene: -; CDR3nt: TGCAGTGTCCCCCCCGACAGGCCCTACGAGCAGTACTTC; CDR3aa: CSVPPDRPYEQYF
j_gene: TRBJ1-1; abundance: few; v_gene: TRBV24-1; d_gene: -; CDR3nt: TGTGCCACCAGTGATACAGGGACTGAAGCTTTCTTT; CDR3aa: CATSDTGTEAFF
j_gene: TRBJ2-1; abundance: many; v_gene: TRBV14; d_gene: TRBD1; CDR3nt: TGTGCCAGCAGCCGGATACAGGGGGCAGGATCCTACAATGAGCAGTTCTTC; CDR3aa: CASSRIQGAGSYNEQFF
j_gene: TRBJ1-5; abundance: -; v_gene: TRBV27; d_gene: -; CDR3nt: TGTGCCAGCAGTTTAGACCTCTTTGCACAGCCCCAGCATTTT; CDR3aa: CASSLDLFAQPQHF
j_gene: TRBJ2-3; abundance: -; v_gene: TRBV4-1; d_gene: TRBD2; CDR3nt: TGCGCCAGCAGCCAAGATCTAAGTAGCGGGAGAACAGATACGCAGTATTTT; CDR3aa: CASSQDLSSGRTDTQYF
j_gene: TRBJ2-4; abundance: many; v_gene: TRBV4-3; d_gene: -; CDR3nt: TGCGCCAGCAGCCAAGTCGAGGGCGGCAAAAACATTCAGTACTTC; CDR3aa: CASSQVEGGKNIQYF
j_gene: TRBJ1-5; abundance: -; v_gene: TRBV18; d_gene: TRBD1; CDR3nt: TGTGCCAGCTCACCCGAGGGACAGGCGGGCAATCAGCCCCAGCATTTT; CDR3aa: CASSPEGQAGNQPQHF
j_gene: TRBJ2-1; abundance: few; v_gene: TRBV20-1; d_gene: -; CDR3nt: TGCAGTGCTAGAGCCCTAACGTCCTACAATGAGCAGTTCTTC; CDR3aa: CSARALTSYNEQFF
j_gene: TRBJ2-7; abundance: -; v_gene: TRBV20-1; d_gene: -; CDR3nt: TGCAGTGCTAGAGATCTGGCGGGGAAATCCTACGAGCAGTACTTC; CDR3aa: CSARDLAGKSYEQYF